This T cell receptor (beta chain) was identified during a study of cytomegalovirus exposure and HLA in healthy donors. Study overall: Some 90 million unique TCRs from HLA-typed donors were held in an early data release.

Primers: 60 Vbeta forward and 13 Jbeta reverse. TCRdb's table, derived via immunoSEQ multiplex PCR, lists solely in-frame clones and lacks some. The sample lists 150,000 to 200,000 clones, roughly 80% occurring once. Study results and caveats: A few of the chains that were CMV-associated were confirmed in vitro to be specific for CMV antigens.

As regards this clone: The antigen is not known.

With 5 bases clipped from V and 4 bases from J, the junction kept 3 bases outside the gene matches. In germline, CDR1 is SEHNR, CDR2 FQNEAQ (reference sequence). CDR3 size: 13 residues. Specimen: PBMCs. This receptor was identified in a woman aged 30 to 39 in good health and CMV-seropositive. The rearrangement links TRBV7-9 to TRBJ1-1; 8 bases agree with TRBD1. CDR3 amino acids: CASSLGQGTEAFF. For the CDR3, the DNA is TGTGCCAGCAGCCTAGGACAGGGCACTGAAGCTTTCTTT.